This TCR beta chain was sequenced for a study of neurological immune-mediated disorders. This CDR3 contains 14 residues. CDR1 and CDR2 (germline): DFQATT, SNEGSKA (reference sequence). The ends lost 3 bases at V and 8 bases at J; junction bases unmatched: 7. MiXCR, run by TCRdb on the 5' RACE reads, gives a single entry per CDR3 protein. The data show around 79,000 distinct CDR3 sequences, 14% seen once. In this sample, this clonotype turned up many times. This clonotype was obtained from a woman aged 45-59 years in good health. The sequencing input was PBMCs. This sequence joins TRBV20-1 and TRBJ2-1; 10 nucleotides line up with TRBD2. The CDR3 region has the DNA TGCAGTGCTAGTCTAGCTAGCGGGAGACATGAGCAGTTCTTC. It translates to CSASLASGRHEQFF.